These 15 T cell receptor beta chains share one sample of origin, sequenced in a study of blood T cell repertoires in COVID-19. TCRdb's table, derived via immunoSEQ multiplex PCR, lists solely in-frame clones and lacks some. The sample holds around 160,000 clones; around 90% are singletons and the top ten take roughly 19%. Sample: peripheral blood. The receptors originated from a man in his sixties with active or convalescent COVID-19.

V is TRBV10-2 and J is TRBJ2-3, with D possibly being TRBD1 (6 bases). Germline CDR1 and CDR2: WSHSY and SAAADI. Trimming left V 9 bases short and J 4 bases short, with 17 bases between. The CDR3 extends over 14 amino acids. The DNA for the CDR3 is TGCGCCAGTACAGGGTCGGTGTTGCCAGATACGCAGTATTTT. It encodes CASTGSVLPDTQYF.

V is TRBV18 and J is TRBJ1-6, with TRBD1 matching over 7 bases. The germline V gene encodes CDR1 KGHSH and CDR2 LQKENI. V dropped 2 bases and J dropped 10; count of bases not matched to a gene: 11. This CDR3 spans 16 amino acids. CDR3 amino acids: CASSPMARQGESPLHF. The CDR3 nucleotides read TGTGCCAGCTCACCAATGGCGCGGCAGGGGGAATCACCCCTCCACTTT.

The gene calls are TRBV27 and TRBJ2-7; D is possibly TRBD2 (6 bases). CDR3 length: 15 residues. Germline-derived CDR1 and CDR2 are MNHEY and SMNVEV (reference sequence). The V gene lost 7 bases and the J gene lost 6 bases, with 22 bases spanning the gap. CDR3 DNA sequence: TGTGCCAGCACCACTCTCGGGGGACCCTATGTCGAGCAGTACTTC. It codes for CASTTLGGPYVEQYF.

The rearrangement links TRBV11-2 to TRBJ2-4, with 10 bases identical to TRBD2. The CDR3 runs 15 residues. The V gene end was trimmed by 3 bases and the J gene end by 9 bases; junction bases not matched to a gene: 8. The germline V gene encodes CDR1 SGHAT and CDR2 FQNNGV. This CDR3 reads CASSLERGGEVIQYF. For the CDR3, the DNA is TGTGCCAGCAGCTTGGAGCGGGGGGGTGAGGTCATTCAGTACTTC.

The genes are TRBV5-4 and TRBJ2-7; 8 bases agree with TRBD1. Per the germline V gene, CDR1 is SGHNT and CDR2 is YYREEE (reference sequence). V lost 0 bases, J lost 0 bases, and 2 bases stayed unmatched. CDR3 size: 15 residues. The CDR3 loop is CASSLEQGGSYEQYF. In nucleotides, the CDR3 is TGTGCCAGCAGCTTGGAACAGGGGGGCTCCTACGAGCAGTACTTC.

The table lists this clone with a count of one. This sequence joins TRBV14 and TRBJ1-4, with a possible D match to TRBD1 (5 bases). This CDR3 region has 16 residues. CDR1 and CDR2 from the germline V gene are SGHDN and FVKESK. V was shortened by 1 base and J by 8 bases, with 17 bases between the two germline ends. Written as DNA, the CDR3 is TGTGCCAGCAGCCAAGGTTTCGGCAGGGTGAGCGAAAAACTGTTTTTT. Residues: CASSQGFGRVSEKLFF.

The chain joins TRBV10-2 to TRBJ2-5, with unresolved D. The germline V and J ends were trimmed by 4 bases and 2 bases, with 8 bases remaining between them. The CDR3 covers 13 residues. The germline V gene encodes CDR1 WSHSY and CDR2 SAAADI. The CDR3: CASSGQKQETQYF. The CDR3 DNA reads TGCGCCAGCAGTGGGCAGAAACAAGAGACCCAGTACTTC.

CDR3: CSVEDWDRSNEKLFF. The DNA for the CDR3 is TGCAGCGTTGAAGACTGGGACAGGTCAAATGAAAAACTGTTTTTT. The chain uses TRBV29-1 and TRBJ1-4, with 8 bases fitting TRBD1. The CDR3 spans 15 residues. V lost 0 bases to trimming and J lost 5 bases; unmatched junction nucleotides: 5. CDR1 and CDR2 (germline): SQVTM, ANQGSEA.

The chain uses TRBV6-1 and TRBJ1-1, with 7 bases aligning to TRBD1. Germline CDR1 and CDR2: MNHNS and SASEGT. This CDR3 has 14 residues. Trimming cost V 7 bases and J 1 base; bases outside gene matches: 6. In nucleotides, the CDR3 is TGTGCCAGCACTCCCCGGGACAGGAACACTGAAGCTTTCTTT. Encoded protein: CASTPRDRNTEAFF.

The genes are TRBV27 and TRBJ2-7; 12 bases agree with TRBD2. With V trimmed by 3 bases and J by 3 bases, 18 bases remained unmatched. Germline V gives CDR1 MNHEY, CDR2 SMNVEV (reference sequence). CDR3 length: 20 residues. The CDR3 bases are TGTGCCAGCAGTTTTTCTTGGACTAGCGGGACGACGGTGGGGATCTACGAGCAGTACTTC. Its protein is CASSFSWTSGTTVGIYEQYF.

The gene calls are TRBV7-2 and TRBJ2-1, with 7 nucleotides matching TRBD2. CDR1 and CDR2 from the germline V gene are SGHTA and FQGNSA. V lost 1 base to trimming and J lost 10 bases; unmatched junction nucleotides: 13. The CDR3 consists of 16 residues. In DNA, the CDR3 is TGTGCCAGCAGCTTAGTGGGCGGGGGTAATGGAGGAGAGCAGTTCTTC. Translated: CASSLVGGGNGGEQFF.

The gene calls are TRBV4-1 and TRBJ2-2; 9 bases line up with TRBD1. V lost 0 bases, J lost 3 bases, and 11 bases stayed unmatched. In germline, CDR1 is MGHRA, CDR2 YSYEKL. This CDR3 comprises 19 residues. This CDR3 reads CASSQEWSLGQGHTGELFF. The CDR3 DNA reads as TGCGCCAGCAGCCAAGAATGGTCCCTTGGACAGGGGCACACCGGGGAGCTGTTTTTT.

The rearrangement joins TRBV24-1 to TRBJ2-1; 11 bases align to TRBD2. The trim removed 4 bases at V and 5 bases at J, leaving 9 bases unmatched. The CDR3 runs 17 residues. Germline CDR1 and CDR2: KGHDR and SFDVKD. The CDR3 protein is CATSEGALAGAHNEQFF. The CDR3 region has the DNA TGTGCCACCAGTGAGGGGGCACTAGCGGGGGCCCACAATGAGCAGTTCTTC.

This chain connects TRBV3-1 (or the pseudogene TRBV3-2) to TRBJ2-7, with D perhaps matching TRBD2 (5 bases). CDR3 length equals 13 residues. Trimming left V 4 bases short and J 2 bases short, with 9 bases between. CDR1 and CDR2 (germline): LGHDT, YNNKEL (reference sequence). The CDR3 here is CASSLNGAYEQYF. CDR3 in DNA: TGTGCCAGCAGCCTAAACGGGGCCTACGAGCAGTACTTC.

This chain joins TRBV5-1 and TRBJ2-3; the D gene is possibly TRBD2 (6 bases). This CDR3 has 14 residues. Germline CDR1 reads SGHRS; CDR2 reads YFSETQ. Trimming stripped 6 bases from V and 6 bases from J, with 17 bases between. This chain's CDR3 is CASKAGPGADTQYF. For the CDR3, the DNA is TGCGCCAGCAAGGCGGGACCGGGAGCCGATACGCAGTATTTT. The full variable domain, in which reference TRBV5-1 and TRBJ2-3 provide the parts outside the CDR3, is KAGVTQTPRYLIKTRGQQVTLSCSPISGHRSVSWYQQTPGQGLQFLFEYFSETQRNKGNFPGRFSGRQFSNSRSEMNVSTLELGDSALYLCASKAGPGADTQYFGPGTRLTVL.